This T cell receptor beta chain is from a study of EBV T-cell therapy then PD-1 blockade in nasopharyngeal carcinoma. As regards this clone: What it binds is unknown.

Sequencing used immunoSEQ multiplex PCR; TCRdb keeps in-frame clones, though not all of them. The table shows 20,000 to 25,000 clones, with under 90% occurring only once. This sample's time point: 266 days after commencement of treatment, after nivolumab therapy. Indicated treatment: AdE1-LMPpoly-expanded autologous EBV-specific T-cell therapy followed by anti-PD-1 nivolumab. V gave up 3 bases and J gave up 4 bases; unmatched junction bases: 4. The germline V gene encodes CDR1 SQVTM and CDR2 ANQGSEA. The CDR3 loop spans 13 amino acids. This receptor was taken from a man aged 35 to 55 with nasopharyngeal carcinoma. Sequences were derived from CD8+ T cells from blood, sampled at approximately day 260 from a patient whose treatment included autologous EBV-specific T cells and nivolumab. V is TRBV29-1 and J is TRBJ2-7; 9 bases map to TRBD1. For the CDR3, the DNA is TGCAGCGTTGAGGTTGGACAGGGGTACGAGCAGTACTTC. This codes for CSVEVGQGYEQYF.